This T cell receptor (beta chain) emerged from a study of regulatory T cells in long-lasting Graves disease. Library construction for TCR beta used iRepertoire HTBI primers and Arm-PCR of CDR3 regions. TCRdb re-called the multiplex PCR reads with MiXCR, one entry per CDR3 protein. This table holds about 530,000 distinct CDR3 sequences, about 15% found once. Time point of the sample: newly diagnosed GD, antithyroid drugs for less than 3 months. Scientists built the TCR library using RNA that was extracted from PBMCs. This clonotype was seen at least ten times. Germline-derived CDR1 and CDR2 are DFQATT and SNEGSKA (reference sequence). V was trimmed by 3 bases and J by 4 bases, leaving 13 bases between them. The CDR3 runs to 13 residues. The data also belong to a second study, concerning T cells in Graves' hyperthyroidism and ophthalmopathy. As reported in that work: HTBI primers drove first-round RT-PCR of the TCR CDR3.

The clonotype comes from a woman aged 35-65 years with Graves disease. V usage is TRBV20-1 and J usage is TRBJ2-7, with a weak D call TRBD2 (6 bases). The sample in question was peripheral blood mononuclear cells (PBMCs), obtained at new diagnosis, from a patient treated with antithyroid drugs. The CDR3: CSASPASEYEQYF. CDR3 DNA sequence: TGCAGTGCTAGTCCGGCTAGCGAGTACGAGCAGTACTTC.